The 10 T cell receptor beta chains below all came from one sample that was sequenced in a study of blood T cell repertoires in COVID-19. Clones were sequenced by immunoSEQ multiplex PCR, and TCRdb holds only the in-frame ones, with some missing. The sample lists over 200,000 clones, around 87% occurring once. Source material: peripheral blood. The source is a woman aged 25-40 years who had recovered from COVID-19.

This clone was seen a few times. The rearrangement links TRBV6-4 to TRBJ1-2; TRBD1 is a possible D gene (5 bases). V lost 0 bases, J lost 8 bases, and 16 bases lay in between. The CDR3 extends over 15 amino acids. Per germline, CDR1 MRHNA and CDR2 SNTAGT. The CDR3 spells CASSDSLDTPIGYTF. CDR3 coding DNA: TGTGCCAGCAGTGACTCACTGGACACCCCTATCGGCTACACCTTC.

The rearrangement uses TRBV29-1 and TRBJ1-1, with D uncertain. Trimming took 4 bases from V and 0 from J, leaving 6 bases between them. Germline lookup yields CDR1 SQVTM and CDR2 ANQGSEA. This CDR3 has 12 residues. In DNA form, the CDR3 reads TGCAGCGTTGTATATCTGAACACTGAAGCTTTCTTT. Translating it yields CSVVYLNTEAFF. Based on the CDR3 plus reference TRBV29-1 and TRBJ1-1, the full variable domain is SAVISQKPSRDICQRGTSLTIQCQVDSQVTMMFWYRQQPGQSLTLIATANQGSEATYESGFVIDKFPISRPNLTFSTLTVSNMSPEDSSIYLCSVVYLNTEAFFGQGTRLTVV.

V usage is TRBV2 and J usage is TRBJ2-7; maybe TRBD1 (5 bases). Between the trimmed V and J ends, which lost 7 bases and 2 bases, there was a span of 15 bases. This CDR3 contains 14 residues. CDR1 and CDR2 from the germline V gene are SNHLY and FYNNEI. The CDR3: CASIVVRATYEQYF. DNA for the CDR3: TGTGCCAGCATCGTAGTCAGGGCCACCTACGAGCAGTACTTC.

The chain carries TRBV7-9 and TRBJ2-1; 10 nucleotides match TRBD2. The J segment lost 2 bases and the V segment lost 1 base, leaving 2 bases of the junction unmatched. Germline V gene lookup returns CDR1 SEHNR and CDR2 FQNEAQ (reference sequence). The CDR3 runs to 16 residues. CDR3 sequence: CASSLELAGTYNEQFF. The CDR3 DNA reads TGTGCCAGCAGCTTAGAACTAGCGGGGACCTACAATGAGCAGTTCTTC. Filled out from reference TRBV7-9 and TRBJ2-1, the complete variable domain reads DTGVSQNPRHKITKRGQNVTFRCDPISEHNRLYWYRQTLGQGPEFLTYFQNEAQLEKSRLLSDRFSAERPKGSFSTLEIQRTEQGDSAMYLCASSLELAGTYNEQFFGPGTRLTVL.

This clone was counted only a few times. The chain carries TRBV11-2 and TRBJ2-5, with D possibly being TRBD1 (6 bases). V lost 5 bases to trimming and J lost 5 bases, with 18 bases between them. The length of the CDR3 is 15 residues. Germline CDR1 and CDR2: SGHAT and FQNNGV. The CDR3 bases are TGTGCCAGCAGCCTTTTTGACAGGTTTGAGGAGACCCAGTACTTC. It specifies CASSLFDRFEETQYF.

Here the CDR3 reads CASSRDSSNYGYTF. The CDR3 DNA is TGTGCCAGCAGCCGGGACAGCTCTAACTATGGCTACACCTTC. V is TRBV6-2 or TRBV6-3 and J is TRBJ1-2; TRBD1 matches at 7 bases. Germline-derived CDR1 and CDR2 are MNHEY and SVGEGT. The CDR3 covers 14 residues. Unmatched junction bases numbered 4, after V lost 6 bases and J lost 0 bases.

The chain recombines TRBV13 with TRBJ2-7; 7 bases are shared with TRBD1. From germline, CDR1 is PRHDT and CDR2 FYEKMQ (reference sequence). V trimming: 5 bases; J trimming: 5 bases; junction bases outside the gene matches: 6. CDR3 size: 13 residues. CDR3: CASSTTGMDEQYF. CDR3 bases: TGTGCCAGCAGCACGACAGGGATGGACGAGCAGTACTTC.

This sequence joins TRBV6-5 and TRBJ2-5, with D hard to call. The germline V gene has CDR1 MNHEY and CDR2 SVGAGI. With 3 bases removed from V and 5 bases from J, the gap between germline ends came to 10 bases. The CDR3 length is 13 residues. CDR3 sequence: CASSYVQRETQYF. The CDR3 DNA is TGTGCCAGCAGTTATGTCCAGAGGGAGACCCAGTACTTC.

V is TRBV5-1 and J is TRBJ2-3; 7 nucleotides line up with TRBD2. In germline, CDR1 is SGHRS, CDR2 YFSETQ. This CDR3 comprises 16 residues. J gave up 2 bases and V 2 bases, and 8 bases lay outside the gene matches. CDR3 loop: CASSFRASGNTDTQYF. In nucleotides, the CDR3 is TGCGCCAGCAGCTTTAGGGCTAGCGGCAACACAGATACGCAGTATTTT.

This chain uses TRBV4-1 with TRBJ1-5; maybe TRBD1 (5 bases). The CDR3 extends over 14 amino acids. Germline CDR1 MGHRA, CDR2 YSYEKL. V was cut by 0 bases and J by 4 bases, with 7 bases left in between. The CDR3 nucleotides are TGCGCCAGCAGCCAAGATGGGGGGAATCAGCCCCAGCATTTT. It codes for CASSQDGGNQPQHF.